Below, one T cell receptor (beta chain) is given with its context. The specificity of this receptor is unknown. Qualities for individual bases were not recorded, and no much larger clone is one base off. This entry belongs to a study of glioma-infiltrating T cells after dendritic cell vaccination (TCRdb year 2016). Context from the whole study: Of the 15 or so glioblastoma patients in the cohort, all drawn from Phase I and II dendritic cell vaccination trials, 9 were newly diagnosed and 6 had recurrent disease. Survival after dendritic cell vaccination was correlated with TCR sequencing metrics, including TIL content and tumor-blood repertoire overlap. Three intradermal dendritic cell vaccine injections were administered to patients at biweekly intervals in the arm below the axilla. Deep sequencing of TCR beta CDR3 regions was used to quantify tumor-infiltrating lymphocyte content and compare tumor and blood repertoires in dendritic cell-vaccinated glioblastoma patients. To make the vaccine, monocyte-derived dendritic cells were cultured for less than nine days with IL-4 and GM-CSF and then pulsed overnight with autologous tumor lysate. Autologous tumor lysate-pulsed dendritic cell vaccination was administered to the patients between 2003 and 2012.

Broader findings and caveats from the paper: Higher estimated pretreatment TIL content predicted longer time to progression and overall survival after dendritic cell vaccination. TCR clonality showed no direct relationship with survival, which suggests that a diverse polyclonal response may matter. The cohort was small and heterogeneous, only a few patients had full blood and tumor sets, and even fewer had initial-recurrent tumor pairs. The TCR overlap response model with three groups was called speculative and said to need prospective validation.

The CDR3 contains 13 residues, cysteine and phenylalanine counted. The entry retains the CDR3 DNA only, 39 bases that are in frame from base 1. Deletion took 6 bases off V and 0 bases off J, with a span of 9 bases between the germline ends. For CDR1 and CDR2, the germline V gene (reference sequence) lists LNHDA and SQIVND. This sample's time point label indicates: after dendritic cell vaccination, including at tumor progression/relapse. To be selected, patients needed enough residual fresh-frozen tumor tissue and more than two years of available survival data. Although molecular status otherwise differed among the glioblastoma patients, no patient had an isocitrate dehydrogenase mutation. PBMC collection took place before vaccination, two weeks after the third vaccination, and at tumor progression if progression occurred. The Qiagen DNeasy Blood extraction Kit was used to extract genomic DNA. Using the immunoSEQ assay, TCRB CDR3 regions were amplified from roughly 1.9 micrograms of genomic DNA, or from all available DNA when less than that was on hand. Multiplex PCR used 60 forward primers for TCR V beta segments and 13 reverse primers for J beta segments. To estimate the number of reads per starting template, synthetic control templates were added to each sample at limiting dilution. Reads of 87 bp were generated by sequencing on the Illumina HiSeq System. Turning to the authors' computational methods: PCR and sequencing errors were removed by a nearest neighbor algorithm that merged closely related sequences. TCR overlap was measured as the percentage of unique tumor TCR beta sequences also present in the same patient's peripheral blood. The immuneACCESS repertoire file appears here via TCRdb, limited to in-frame rearrangements. These files lack a portion of the clones; in checked studies, under half of the deficit traces to unresolved V genes, and the cause of the others is not known. The V and J calls and clone size come from that table; D and trimming were worked out from the DNA. Counted in this sample were 91,000 or so clones; approximately 84% of them appeared once. Approximately 5.5% of the sample is in the top ten clones.

The TCR originated in a human donor with glioblastoma. The chain is made from TRBV19 and TRBJ2-7, with the D segment identity uncertain. The sequencing here drew on blood, taken after dendritic cell vaccination. In nucleotides, the sequence is TGTGCCAGTAGCCCGGGTCTCTCCTACGAGCAGTACTTC. Its translation is CASSPGLSYEQYF.